The T cell receptor beta chain under discussion was sequenced for a study of blood T cell repertoires in COVID-19. About the study: The cDNA or gDNA used as material had been derived from T cells, B-cell-depleted T cells, or PBMCs.

After removal of 9 bases from V and 2 bases from J, the junction contained 1 base not matched to a gene. The CDR3 sequence is 12 residues long. The germline CDR1 and CDR2 sequences are SGHVT and SQSDAQ. Clinical history reported by participants formed the basis on which cohorts were assigned. As handled by the study authors: How many nucleated cells were present was estimated from reference gene primer amplification. Produced via immunoSEQ multiplex PCR; TCRdb's table is partial and in-frame only. V, J and clone size reflect that table, while D and trimming were determined from the DNA. Of around 300,000 clones detected, around nine tenths appear once; the ten largest clones hold around 1.7%.

Sequenced input: PBMCs or T cells enriched from blood (not recorded which). The chain uses TRBV7-4 and TRBJ2-7; TRBD1 matches at 10 bases. The source is a woman aged 40 to 55 who had recovered from COVID-19. The CDR3 reads CARTGGPYEQYF. DNA for the CDR3: TGTGCCAGGACAGGGGGCCCCTACGAGCAGTACTTC.